This paragraph covers one T cell receptor beta chain sequence. The target of this receptor is not known. There are no base qualities to consult, and no much larger clone falls within one base. The data were taken from a study of blood T cells in healthy people across ages (dated by TCRdb to between 2014 and 2017). With respect to the entire study: In model experiments, template switching captured roughly one uniquely barcoded TCR beta cDNA molecule for every two T cells. Using the same blood draw, the study looked at two additional independent replicas of 1 million unique cDNA reads for two donors, one aged 18 to 30 and the other aged 80 or older. Four age groups were formed from the donors: young (average approximately 15 years), middle-aged (approximately 39), aged (62) and long-lived (around 82). Using deep sequencing normalized with unique cDNA molecular identifiers, the study measured how TCR beta repertoire diversity changes with age. To avoid experimental bias, donors of different ages were spread randomly across the sequencing lanes. Points the paper makes about the study in general: The percentage of naive T cells measured by flow cytometry correlated strongly with observed TCR beta diversity. As age increased, observed TCR beta diversity per million T cells dropped in a roughly linear way, and a significant reduction was already evident by age around 41. The CMV infection status of donors was not known, potentially confounding age-related changes in expanded clonotypes. Estimates of total diversity from one million sequenced T cells were regarded as lower bounds and underestimates. The long-lived group showed more naive CD4+ T cells, fewer expanded clones and increased TCR diversity than the aged group, suggesting age selection. Since profiling was done on bulk unsorted PBMCs, naive and antigen-experienced compartments could not be conclusively compared.

Donors were roughly 40 systemically healthy Caucasian individuals from Russia aged roughly 6 to 100 years. About 9.1 milliliters of peripheral blood were collected from each donor into EDTA-treated Vacutainer tubes. PBMCs were isolated by Ficoll-Paque density-gradient centrifugation, with at least 6.5 million obtained per sample. Trizol reagent was used to extract total RNA from the PBMCs, yielding at least 6 micrograms per sample. The percentages of naive CD45RAhigh/CD27high T cells were determined by flow cytometry on a PBMC aliquot from every donor. V is pruned by 2 bases and J by 7 bases, leaving 2 bases of the junction without a gene match. The germline V gene (reference sequence) gives CDR1 as GTSNPN and CDR2 as SVGIG. Reading from cysteine to phenylalanine, the CDR3 counts 11 amino acids. Only CDR3 DNA remains: 33 bases, in frame from the first base. The protocol used for the library was 5' RACE. This sample was sequenced with an Illumina HiSeq 2500. The second PCR ran for roughly 7 to 11 cycles and used a J-beta primer mix along with a sample-barcoded 5' primer. A template-switch 5' adaptor carrying 12 random nucleotides introduced a unique molecular identifier onto each TCR beta cDNA molecule. At least 2.5 million CDR3-containing paired-end reads were obtained from each sample. All of the RNA was converted into first-strand cDNA using the Mint cDNA synthesis kit, with a TRBC-specific oligonucleotide serving as the primer. Following uracil-DNA glycosylase treatment, all cDNA underwent a first 18-cycle PCR with the universal primers M1SS and BC2_uni_R. Per the source publication's procedure: Normalization of each sample was performed by random selection of 1 million high-quality reads, each carrying a distinct molecular identifier. Instead of being binned into consensus sequences, reads that shared molecular identifiers were thrown out. MiTCR, set to a Q25 quality threshold and the strictest error-elimination algorithm, was used for CDR3 identification, clonotype clustering and error correction. Lower-bound total TCR beta diversity was estimated with a nonparametric unseen species model using Euler transformation. TCRdb cleaned the public reads at Q25 with fastp, built clones with MiXCR and kept in-frame beta chains. Rows are combined by CDR3 protein, so each entry shows the most common genes and DNA. These V and J calls rely on TCRdb rather than the paper's analysis. The sample table holds roughly 1,700,000 distinct CDR3 sequences, of which approximately 28% were seen once. The leading ten clones occupy roughly 8% of the sample.

This sequence was found in a woman under 40 in good health. The source material was blood. This receptor chain uses TRBV30 and TRBJ2-7, with 7 bases matching TRBD1. The DNA is TGTGCCTGGAGTCCACAGGGGGAGCAGTACTTC. Its protein reads: CAWSPQGEQYF.